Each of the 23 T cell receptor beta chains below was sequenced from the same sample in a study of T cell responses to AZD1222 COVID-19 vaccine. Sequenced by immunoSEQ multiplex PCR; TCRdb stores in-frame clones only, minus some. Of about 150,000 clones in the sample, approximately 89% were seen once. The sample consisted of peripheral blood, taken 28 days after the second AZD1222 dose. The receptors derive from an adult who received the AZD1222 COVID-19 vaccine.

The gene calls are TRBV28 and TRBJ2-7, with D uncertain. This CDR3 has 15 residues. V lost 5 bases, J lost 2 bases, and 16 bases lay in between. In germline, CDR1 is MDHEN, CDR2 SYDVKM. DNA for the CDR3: TGTGCCAGCAGTCTTCCTAACACGGTCCCCTACGAGCAGTACTTC. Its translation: CASSLPNTVPYEQYF.

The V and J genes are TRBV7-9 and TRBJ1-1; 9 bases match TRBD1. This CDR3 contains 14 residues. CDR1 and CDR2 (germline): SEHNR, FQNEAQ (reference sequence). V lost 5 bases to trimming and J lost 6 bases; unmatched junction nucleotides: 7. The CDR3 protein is CASSRTGGAAEAFF. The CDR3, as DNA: TGTGCCAGCAGCAGAACAGGGGGCGCAGCTGAAGCTTTCTTT. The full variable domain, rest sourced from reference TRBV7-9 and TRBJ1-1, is DTGVSQNPRHKITKRGQNVTFRCDPISEHNRLYWYRQTLGQGPEFLTYFQNEAQLEKSRLLSDRFSAERPKGSFSTLEIQRTEQGDSAMYLCASSRTGGAAEAFFGQGTRLTVV.

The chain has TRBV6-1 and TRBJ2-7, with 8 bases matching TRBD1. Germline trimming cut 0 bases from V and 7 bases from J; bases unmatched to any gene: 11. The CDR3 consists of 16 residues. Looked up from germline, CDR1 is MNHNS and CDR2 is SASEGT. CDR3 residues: CASSEALPGTGMEQYF. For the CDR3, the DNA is TGTGCCAGCAGTGAAGCTTTACCCGGGACAGGTATGGAGCAGTACTTC.

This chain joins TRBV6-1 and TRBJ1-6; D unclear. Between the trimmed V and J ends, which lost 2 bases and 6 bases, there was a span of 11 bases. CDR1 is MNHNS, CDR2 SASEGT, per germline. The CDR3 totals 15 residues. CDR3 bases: TGTGCCAGCAGTGAACTCGTCAGACTTAATTCACCCCTCCACTTT. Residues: CASSELVRLNSPLHF.

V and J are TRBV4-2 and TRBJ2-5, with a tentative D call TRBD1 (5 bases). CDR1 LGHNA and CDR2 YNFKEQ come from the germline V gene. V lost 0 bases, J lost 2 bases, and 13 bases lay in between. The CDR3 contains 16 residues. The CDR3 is CASSQDPTGAQETQYF. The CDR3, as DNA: TGTGCCAGCAGCCAAGATCCCACAGGAGCTCAAGAGACCCAGTACTTC.

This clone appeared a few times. The CDR3 DNA sequence: TGTGCCAGCAGCTTTGGCCTTTATGGCTACACCTTC. Encoded protein: CASSFGLYGYTF. The V call is TRBV7-2, the J call TRBJ1-2; D not certain. CDR1 and CDR2 (germline): SGHTA, FQGNSA. Between the trimmed V and J ends, which lost 3 bases and 5 bases, there was a span of 7 bases. CDR3 size: 12 residues.

The CDR3 spells CASSHLGGIDTIYF. The CDR3 DNA sequence: TGTGCCAGCAGCCACCTGGGAGGGATCGACACCATATATTTT. The chain recombines TRBV5-4 with TRBJ1-3; no reliable D call. V was cut by 4 bases and J by 8 bases, with 16 bases left in between. From germline, CDR1 is SGHNT and CDR2 YYREEE (reference sequence). The CDR3 is 14 residues long. The full variable domain, its missing parts supplied by reference TRBV5-4 and TRBJ1-3, is ETGVTQSPTHLIKTRGQQVTLRCSSQSGHNTVSWYQQALGQGPQFIFQYYREEENGRGNFPPRFSGLQFPNYSSELNVNALELDDSALYLCASSHLGGIDTIYFGEGSWLTVV.

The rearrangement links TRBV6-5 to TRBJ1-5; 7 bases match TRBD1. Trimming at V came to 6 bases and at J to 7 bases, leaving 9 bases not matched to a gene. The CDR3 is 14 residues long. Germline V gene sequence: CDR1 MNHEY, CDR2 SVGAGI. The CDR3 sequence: CASSSRGAEQPQHF. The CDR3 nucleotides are TGTGCCAGCAGCTCCAGGGGGGCAGAGCAGCCCCAGCATTTT.

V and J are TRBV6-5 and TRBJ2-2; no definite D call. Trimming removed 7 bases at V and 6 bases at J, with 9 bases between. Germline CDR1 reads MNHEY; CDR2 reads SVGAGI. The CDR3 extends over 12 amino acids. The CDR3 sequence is CASTRSAGELFF. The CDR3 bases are TGTGCCAGCACCCGCTCCGCCGGGGAGCTGTTTTTT.

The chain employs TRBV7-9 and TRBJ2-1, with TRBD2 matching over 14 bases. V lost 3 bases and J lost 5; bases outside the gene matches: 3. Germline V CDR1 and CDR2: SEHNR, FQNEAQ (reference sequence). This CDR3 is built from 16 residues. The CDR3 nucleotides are TGTGCCAGCAGCTTTCTGACTAGCGGGAGGGACAATGAGCAGTTCTTC. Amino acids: CASSFLTSGRDNEQFF.

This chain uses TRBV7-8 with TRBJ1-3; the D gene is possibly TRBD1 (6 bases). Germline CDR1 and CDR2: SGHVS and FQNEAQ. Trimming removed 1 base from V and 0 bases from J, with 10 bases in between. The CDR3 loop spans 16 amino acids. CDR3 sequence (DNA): TGTGCCAGCAGCTTAGAGGGGGGTTCCTCTGGAAACACCATATATTTT. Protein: CASSLEGGSSGNTIYF.

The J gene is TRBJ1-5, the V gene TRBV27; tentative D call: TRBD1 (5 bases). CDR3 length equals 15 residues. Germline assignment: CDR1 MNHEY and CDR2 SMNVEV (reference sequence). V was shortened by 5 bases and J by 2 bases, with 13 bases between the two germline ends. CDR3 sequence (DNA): TGTGCCAGCAGTAAGTCGGGGGGTGGCAATCAGCCCCAGCATTTT. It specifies CASSKSGGGNQPQHF.

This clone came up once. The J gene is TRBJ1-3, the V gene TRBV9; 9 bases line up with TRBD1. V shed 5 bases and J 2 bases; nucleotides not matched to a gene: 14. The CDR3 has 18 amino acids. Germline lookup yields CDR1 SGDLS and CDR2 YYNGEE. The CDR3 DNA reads TGTGCCAGCAGATCCGGGACAGGGATACCGGGGGCTGGAAACACCATATATTTT. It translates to CASRSGTGIPGAGNTIYF. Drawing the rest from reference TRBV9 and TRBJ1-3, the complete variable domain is DSGVTQTPKHLITATGQRVTLRCSPRSGDLSVYWYQQSLDQGLQFLIQYYNGEERAKGNILERFSAQQFPDLHSELNLSSLELGDSALYFCASRSGTGIPGAGNTIYFGEGSWLTVV.

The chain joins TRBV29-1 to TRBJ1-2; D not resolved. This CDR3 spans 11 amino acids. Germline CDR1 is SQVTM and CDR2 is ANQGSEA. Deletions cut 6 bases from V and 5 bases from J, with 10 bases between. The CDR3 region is CSVSQNYGYTF. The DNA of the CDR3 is TGCAGCGTAAGTCAGAATTATGGCTACACCTTC.

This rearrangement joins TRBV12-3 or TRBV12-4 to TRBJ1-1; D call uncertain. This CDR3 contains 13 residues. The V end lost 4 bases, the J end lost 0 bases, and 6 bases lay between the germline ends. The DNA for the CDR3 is TGTGCCAGCAGTTCCCTTCTGAACACTGAAGCTTTCTTT. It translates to CASSSLLNTEAFF.

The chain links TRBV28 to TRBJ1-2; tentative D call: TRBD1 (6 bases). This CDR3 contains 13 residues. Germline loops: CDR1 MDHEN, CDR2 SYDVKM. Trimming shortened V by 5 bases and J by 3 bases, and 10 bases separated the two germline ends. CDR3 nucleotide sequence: TGTGCCAGCAGTACAGGGTACGACTATGGCTACACCTTC. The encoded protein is CASSTGYDYGYTF.

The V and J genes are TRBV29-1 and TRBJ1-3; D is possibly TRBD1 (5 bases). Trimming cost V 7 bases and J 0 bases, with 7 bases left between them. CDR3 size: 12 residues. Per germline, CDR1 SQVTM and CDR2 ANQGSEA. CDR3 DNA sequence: TGCAGCGGCGGGGCCTCTGGAAACACCATATATTTT. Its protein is CSGGASGNTIYF.

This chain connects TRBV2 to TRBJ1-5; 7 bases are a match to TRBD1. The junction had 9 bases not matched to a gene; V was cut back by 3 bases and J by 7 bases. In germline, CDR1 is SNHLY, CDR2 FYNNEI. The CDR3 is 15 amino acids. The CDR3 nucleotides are TGTGCCAGCAGTGATTTGGGGGGGACAGTGCAGCCCCAGCATTTT. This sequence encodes CASSDLGGTVQPQHF.

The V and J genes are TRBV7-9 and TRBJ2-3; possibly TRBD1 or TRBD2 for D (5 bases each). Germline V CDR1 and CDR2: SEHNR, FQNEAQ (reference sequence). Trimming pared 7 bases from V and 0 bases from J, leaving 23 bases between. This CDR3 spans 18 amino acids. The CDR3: CASTVLAPRGESTDTQYF. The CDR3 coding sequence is TGTGCCAGCACCGTCCTGGCGCCAAGAGGGGAAAGCACAGATACGCAGTATTTT.

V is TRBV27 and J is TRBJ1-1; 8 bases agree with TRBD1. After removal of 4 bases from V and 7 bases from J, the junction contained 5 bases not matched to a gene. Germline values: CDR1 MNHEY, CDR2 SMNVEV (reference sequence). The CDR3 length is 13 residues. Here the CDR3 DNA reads TGTGCCAGCAGTTATGGGGGACAGGATGAAGCTTTCTTT. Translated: CASSYGGQDEAFF.

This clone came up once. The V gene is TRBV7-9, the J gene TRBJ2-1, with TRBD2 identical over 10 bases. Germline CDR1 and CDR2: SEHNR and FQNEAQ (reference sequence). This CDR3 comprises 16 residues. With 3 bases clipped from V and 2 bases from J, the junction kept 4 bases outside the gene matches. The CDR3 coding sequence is TGTGCCAGCAGCTTTACAAGCGGGAGGGCCTACAATGAGCAGTTCTTC. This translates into CASSFTSGRAYNEQFF.

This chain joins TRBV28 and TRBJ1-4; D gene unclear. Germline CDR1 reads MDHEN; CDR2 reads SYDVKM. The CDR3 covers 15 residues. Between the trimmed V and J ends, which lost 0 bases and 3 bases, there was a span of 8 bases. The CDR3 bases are TGTGCCAGCAGTTTATGGACCGGAGCTAATGAAAAACTGTTTTTT. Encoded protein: CASSLWTGANEKLFF.

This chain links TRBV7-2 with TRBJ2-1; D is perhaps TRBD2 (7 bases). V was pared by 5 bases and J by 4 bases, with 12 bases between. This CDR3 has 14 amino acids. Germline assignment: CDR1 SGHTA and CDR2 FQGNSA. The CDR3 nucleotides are TGTGCCAGCAGCCCAGCGGGACAATACAATGAGCAGTTCTTC. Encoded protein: CASSPAGQYNEQFF.